The source of this T cell receptor beta chain is a study of cytotoxic CD8 clonotypes in ibrutinib-treated CLL. Across the study: The group held 11 relapsed/refractory and around 15 treatment-naive patients, with under 18 IGHV unmutated. Partial responses totalled approximately 24 and complete responses 2; after median approximately 64 months, approximately 15 remained remitted and around twelve progressed.

As regards this clone: Its target is unknown.

Here immunoSEQ multiplex PCR was the method, and the copy in TCRdb shows in-frame clones only, minus some. The top ten hold 9.5% to 14% of the sample, which has some 140,000 clones, roughly 90% seen once. The CDR3 is made up of 12 amino acids. Trimming stripped 6 bases from V and 4 bases from J, with 7 bases between. Germline V lookup: CDR1 MDHEN, CDR2 SYDVKM. Study results and caveats: Elevated clonality accompanied ibrutinib response, with a return toward baseline values at progression. T-cell clonality at baseline went above that of age-matched healthy donors and rose and fell with circulating CD8+ T-cell counts.

Sequenced material: PBMCs, taken after 12 months of ibrutinib treatment. The TCR originated in a human donor with chronic lymphocytic leukemia. This chain links TRBV28 with TRBJ1-5; D call uncertain. The CDR3 sequence is CASRVVNQPQHF. CDR3 DNA sequence: TGTGCCAGCAGAGTGGTTAATCAGCCCCAGCATTTT.